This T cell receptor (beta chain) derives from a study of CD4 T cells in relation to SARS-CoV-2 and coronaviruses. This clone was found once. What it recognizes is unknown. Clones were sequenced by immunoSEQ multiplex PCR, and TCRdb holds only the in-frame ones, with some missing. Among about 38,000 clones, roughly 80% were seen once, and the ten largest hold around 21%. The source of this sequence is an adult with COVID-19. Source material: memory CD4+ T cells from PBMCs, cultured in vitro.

CDR3 region: CASSHADRGYTEAFF. Here the CDR3 DNA reads TGCGCCAGCAGCCACGCGGACAGGGGGTACACTGAAGCTTTCTTT. V gene TRBV4-1 combines with J gene TRBJ1-1; 10 positions match TRBD1. The ends lost 3 bases at V and 3 bases at J; junction bases unmatched: 4. The CDR3 length is 15 residues. Germline V gene lookup returns CDR1 MGHRA and CDR2 YSYEKL.